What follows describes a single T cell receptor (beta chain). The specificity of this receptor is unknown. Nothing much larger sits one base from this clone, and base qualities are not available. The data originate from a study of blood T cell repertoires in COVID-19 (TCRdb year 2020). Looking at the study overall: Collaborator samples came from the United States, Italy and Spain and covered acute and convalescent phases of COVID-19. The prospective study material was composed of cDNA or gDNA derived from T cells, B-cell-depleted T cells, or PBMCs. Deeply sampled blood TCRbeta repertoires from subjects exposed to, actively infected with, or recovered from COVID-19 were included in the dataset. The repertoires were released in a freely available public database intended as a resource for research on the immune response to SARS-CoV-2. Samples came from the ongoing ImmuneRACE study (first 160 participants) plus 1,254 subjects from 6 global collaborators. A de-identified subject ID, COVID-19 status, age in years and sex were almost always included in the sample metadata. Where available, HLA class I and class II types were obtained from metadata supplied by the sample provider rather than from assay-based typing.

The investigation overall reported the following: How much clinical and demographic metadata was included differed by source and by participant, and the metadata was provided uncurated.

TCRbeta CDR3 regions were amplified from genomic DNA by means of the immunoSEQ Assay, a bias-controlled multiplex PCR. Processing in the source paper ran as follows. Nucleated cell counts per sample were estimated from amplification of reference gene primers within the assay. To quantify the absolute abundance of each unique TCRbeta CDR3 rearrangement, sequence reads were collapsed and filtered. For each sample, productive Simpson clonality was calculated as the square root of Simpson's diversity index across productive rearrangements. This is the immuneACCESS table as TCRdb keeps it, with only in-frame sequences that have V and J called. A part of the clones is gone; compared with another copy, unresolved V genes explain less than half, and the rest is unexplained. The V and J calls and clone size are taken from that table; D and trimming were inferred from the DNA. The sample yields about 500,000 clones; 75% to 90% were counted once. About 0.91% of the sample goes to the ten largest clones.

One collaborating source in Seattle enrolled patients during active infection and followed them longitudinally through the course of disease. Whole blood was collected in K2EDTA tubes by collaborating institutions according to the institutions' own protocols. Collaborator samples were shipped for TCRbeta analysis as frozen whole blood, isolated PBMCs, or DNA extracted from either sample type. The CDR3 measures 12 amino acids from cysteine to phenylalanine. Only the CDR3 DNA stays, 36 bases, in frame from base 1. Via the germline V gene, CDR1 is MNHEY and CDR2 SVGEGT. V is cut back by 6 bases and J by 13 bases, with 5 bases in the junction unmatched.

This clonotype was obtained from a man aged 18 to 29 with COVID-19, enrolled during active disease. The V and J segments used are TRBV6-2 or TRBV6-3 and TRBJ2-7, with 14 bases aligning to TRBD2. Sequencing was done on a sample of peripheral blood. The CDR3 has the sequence CASSRLAGGEYF. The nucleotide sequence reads TGTGCCAGCAGCCGACTAGCGGGAGGGGAATACTTC.